A selection of T cell receptor beta chains follows, all from one sample in a study of cytomegalovirus exposure and HLA in healthy donors. Sequencing used immunoSEQ multiplex PCR; TCRdb keeps in-frame clones, though not all of them. The sample includes more than 140,000 clones, approximately 91% of them seen just once. Sequenced material: PBMCs. The receptors derive from a woman between 18 and 29 years old in good health and CMV-seropositive. Both conserved end residues are part of each CDR3. Each record gives: J gene, V gene, CDR3 protein.

>TRBJ2-1|TRBV5-1
CASSLTSGLEQFF
>TRBJ2-1|TRBV6-1
CASRLGLAAYNEQFF
>TRBJ1-2|TRBV29-1
CSVDGTGIYGYTF
>TRBJ2-7|TRBV28
CASSHSSYEQYF
>TRBJ2-2|TRBV5-4
CASSPFRQGTNTGELFF
>TRBJ2-2|TRBV10-3
CAISESRKIQGANTGELFF
>TRBJ1-2|TRBV28
CASSLRTGFDGYTF
>TRBJ2-7|TRBV11-2
CASSLGRPQREWYEQYF
>TRBJ1-1|TRBV30
CAWSVRQGAGGTEAFF
>TRBJ1-1|TRBV28
CASRPSVGARTEAFF
>TRBJ2-2|TRBV11-2
CASSYEASSSFGELFF
>TRBJ2-7|TRBV4-2
CASSQDRLAGGLNYEQYF